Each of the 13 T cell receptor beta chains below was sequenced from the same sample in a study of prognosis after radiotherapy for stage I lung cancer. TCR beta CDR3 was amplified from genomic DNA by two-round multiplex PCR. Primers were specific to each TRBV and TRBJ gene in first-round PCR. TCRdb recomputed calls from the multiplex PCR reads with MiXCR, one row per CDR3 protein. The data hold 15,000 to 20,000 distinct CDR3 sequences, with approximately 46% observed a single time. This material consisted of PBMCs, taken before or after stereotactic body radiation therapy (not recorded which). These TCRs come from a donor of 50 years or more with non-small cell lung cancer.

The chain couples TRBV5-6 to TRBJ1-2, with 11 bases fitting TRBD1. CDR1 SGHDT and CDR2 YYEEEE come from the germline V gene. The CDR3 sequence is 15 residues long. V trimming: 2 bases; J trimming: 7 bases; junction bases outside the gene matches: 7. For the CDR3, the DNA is TGTGCCAGCAGCTTCGGACAGGGGGCCTTGAGTGGCTACACCTTC. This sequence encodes CASSFGQGALSGYTF.

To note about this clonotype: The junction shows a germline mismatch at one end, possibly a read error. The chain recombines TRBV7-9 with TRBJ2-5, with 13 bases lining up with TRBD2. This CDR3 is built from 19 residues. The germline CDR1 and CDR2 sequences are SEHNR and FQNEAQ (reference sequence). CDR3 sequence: CASSLVTSGRGWRQESQYF. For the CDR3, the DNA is TGTGCCAGCAGCTTAGTAACTAGCGGGAGGGGGTGGCGCCAAGAGAGCCAGTACTTC.

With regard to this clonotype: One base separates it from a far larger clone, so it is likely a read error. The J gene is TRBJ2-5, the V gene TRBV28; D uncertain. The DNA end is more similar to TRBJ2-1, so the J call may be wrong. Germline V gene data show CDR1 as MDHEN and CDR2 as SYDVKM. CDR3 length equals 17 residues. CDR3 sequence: CASTSGGAPSSYNDQFF. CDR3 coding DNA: TGTGCCAGCACCTCAGGCGGAGCGCCAAGCTCCTACAATGATCAGTTCTTC.

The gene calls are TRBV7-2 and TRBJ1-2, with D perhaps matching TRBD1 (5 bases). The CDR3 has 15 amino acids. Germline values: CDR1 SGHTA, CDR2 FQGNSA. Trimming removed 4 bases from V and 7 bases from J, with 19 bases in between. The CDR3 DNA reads TGTGCCAGCAGCTCAGGGACTCCCCGGAAAACTGGCTACACCTTC. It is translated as CASSSGTPRKTGYTF.

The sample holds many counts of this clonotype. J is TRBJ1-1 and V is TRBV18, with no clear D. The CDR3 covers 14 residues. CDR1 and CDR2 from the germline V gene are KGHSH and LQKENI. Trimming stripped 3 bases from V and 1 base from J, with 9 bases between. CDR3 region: CASSPNPGNTEAFF. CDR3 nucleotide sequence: TGTGCCAGCTCACCCAATCCGGGGAACACTGAAGCTTTCTTT.

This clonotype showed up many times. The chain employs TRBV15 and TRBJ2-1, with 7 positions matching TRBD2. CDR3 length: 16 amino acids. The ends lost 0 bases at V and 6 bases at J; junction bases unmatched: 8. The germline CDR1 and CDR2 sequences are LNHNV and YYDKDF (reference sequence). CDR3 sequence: CATSRELATSGNEQFF. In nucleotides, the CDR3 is TGTGCCACCAGCAGAGAACTAGCGACAAGCGGCAATGAGCAGTTCTTC.

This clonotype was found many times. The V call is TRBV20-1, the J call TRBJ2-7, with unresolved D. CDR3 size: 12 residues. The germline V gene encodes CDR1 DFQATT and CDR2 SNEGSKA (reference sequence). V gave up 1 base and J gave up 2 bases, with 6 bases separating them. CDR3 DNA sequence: TGCAGTGCTAGAGTGGACGCCTACGAGCAGTACTTC. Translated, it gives CSARVDAYEQYF.

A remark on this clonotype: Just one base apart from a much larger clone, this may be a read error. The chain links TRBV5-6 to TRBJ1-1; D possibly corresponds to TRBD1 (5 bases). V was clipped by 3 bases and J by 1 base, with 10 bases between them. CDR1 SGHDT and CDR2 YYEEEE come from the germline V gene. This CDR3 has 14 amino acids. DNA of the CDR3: TGTGCCAGCAGCTCTTCCGGGGGGAACACTGAAGCTTTCTTT. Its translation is CASSSSGGNTEAFF. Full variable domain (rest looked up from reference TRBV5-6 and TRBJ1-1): DAGVTQSPTHLIKTRGQQVTLRCSPKSGHDTVSWYQQALGQGPQFIFQYYEEEERQRGNFPDRFSGHQFPNYSSELNVNALLLGDSALYLCASSSSGGNTEAFFGQGTRLTVV.

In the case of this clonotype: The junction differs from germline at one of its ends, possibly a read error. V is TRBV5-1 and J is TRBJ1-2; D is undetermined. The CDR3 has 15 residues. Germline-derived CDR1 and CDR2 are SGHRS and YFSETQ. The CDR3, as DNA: TGTGCCAGCAGCGTAGATGCGAACGGACTCTATGGCTACACCTTC. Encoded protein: CASSVDANGLYGYTF.

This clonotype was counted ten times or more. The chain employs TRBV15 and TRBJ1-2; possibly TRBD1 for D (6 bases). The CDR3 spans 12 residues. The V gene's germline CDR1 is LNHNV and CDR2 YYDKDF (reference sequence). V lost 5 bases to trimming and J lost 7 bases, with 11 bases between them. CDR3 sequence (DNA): TGTGCCACCAGCGATACAGGGTTTGGCTACACCTTC. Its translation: CATSDTGFGYTF.

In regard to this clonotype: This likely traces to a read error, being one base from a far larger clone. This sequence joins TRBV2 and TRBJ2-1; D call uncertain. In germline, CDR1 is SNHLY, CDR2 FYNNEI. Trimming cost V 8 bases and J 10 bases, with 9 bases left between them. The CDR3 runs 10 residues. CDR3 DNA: TGTGCCAGCTCGTCCTACGAGCAGTTCTTC. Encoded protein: CASSSYEQFF.

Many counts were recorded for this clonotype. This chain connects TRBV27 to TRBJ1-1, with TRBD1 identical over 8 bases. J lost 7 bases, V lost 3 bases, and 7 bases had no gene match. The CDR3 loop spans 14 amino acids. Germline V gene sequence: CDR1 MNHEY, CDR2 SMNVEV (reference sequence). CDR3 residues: CASSFSGGVLEAFF. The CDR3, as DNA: TGTGCCAGCAGTTTCTCAGGGGGCGTGCTTGAAGCTTTCTTT.

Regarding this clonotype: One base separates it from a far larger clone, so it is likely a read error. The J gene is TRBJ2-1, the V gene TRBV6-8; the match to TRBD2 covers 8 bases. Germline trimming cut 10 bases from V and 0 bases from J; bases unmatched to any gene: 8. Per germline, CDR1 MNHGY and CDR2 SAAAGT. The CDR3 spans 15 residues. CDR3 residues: CATIKRESSYNEQFF. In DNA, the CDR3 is TGTGCCACCATAAAGCGGGAGAGCTCCTACAATGAGCAGTTCTTC.